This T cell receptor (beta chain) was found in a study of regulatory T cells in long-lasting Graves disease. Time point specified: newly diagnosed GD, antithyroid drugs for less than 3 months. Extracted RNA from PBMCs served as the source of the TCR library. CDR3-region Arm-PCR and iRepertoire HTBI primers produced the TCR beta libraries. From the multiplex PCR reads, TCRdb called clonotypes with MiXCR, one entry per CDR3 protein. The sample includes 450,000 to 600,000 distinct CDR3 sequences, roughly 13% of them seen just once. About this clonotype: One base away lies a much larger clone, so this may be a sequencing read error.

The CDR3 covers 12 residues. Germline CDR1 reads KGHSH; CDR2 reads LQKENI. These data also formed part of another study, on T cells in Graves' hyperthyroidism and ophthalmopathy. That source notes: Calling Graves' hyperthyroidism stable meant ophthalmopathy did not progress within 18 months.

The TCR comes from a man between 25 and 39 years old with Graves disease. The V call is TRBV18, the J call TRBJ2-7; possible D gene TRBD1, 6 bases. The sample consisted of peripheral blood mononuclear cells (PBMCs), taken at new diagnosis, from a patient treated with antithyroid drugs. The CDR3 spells CVSSSGQREQYF. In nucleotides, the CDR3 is TGTGTCAGCTCATCCGGACAGCGCGAGCAGTACTTC.